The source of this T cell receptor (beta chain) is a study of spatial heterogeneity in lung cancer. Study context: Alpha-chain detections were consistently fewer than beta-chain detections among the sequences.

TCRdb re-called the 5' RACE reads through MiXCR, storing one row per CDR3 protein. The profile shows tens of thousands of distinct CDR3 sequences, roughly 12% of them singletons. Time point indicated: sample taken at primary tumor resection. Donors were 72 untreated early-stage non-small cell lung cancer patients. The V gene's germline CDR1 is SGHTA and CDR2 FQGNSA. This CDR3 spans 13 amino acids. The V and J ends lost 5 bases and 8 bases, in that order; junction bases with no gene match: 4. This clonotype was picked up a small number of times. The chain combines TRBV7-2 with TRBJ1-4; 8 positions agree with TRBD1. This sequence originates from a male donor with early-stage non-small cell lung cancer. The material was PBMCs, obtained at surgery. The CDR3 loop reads CASSARTGEKLFF. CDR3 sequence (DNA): TGTGCCAGCAGCGCAAGGACAGGGGAAAAACTGTTTTTT.